This TCR beta chain was recorded in a study of T-cell reconstitution after alpha-beta-depleted transplantation in children. This sample's TCRbeta library carried unique molecular identifier barcodes. Via MiXCR, TCRdb re-called the PCR reads, giving one row per CDR3 protein. Here the sample spans around 580,000 distinct CDR3 sequences, 20% to 30% being singletons. There are 15 residues in the CDR3. CDR1 MNHEY and CDR2 SMNVEV come from the germline V gene (reference sequence). Trimming removed 3 bases at V and 4 bases at J, with 13 bases between. This clonotype occurred a few times. The target antigen is unknown. Study-wide results and caveats: When one year had passed after transplant, most T-cell counts and diversity came from newly produced T cells. Several hundred expanded graft clones reportedly gave rise to the alpha-beta T cells present about two months after transplant. At day 60, the high TCRbeta diversity found in some patients originated from recipient T cells and thymic progenitors that had survived.

This TCR was recovered from a boy younger than two with Wiskott-Aldrich syndrome, due to receive a stem cell transplant. The chain carries TRBV27 and TRBJ2-1; D is tentatively TRBD1 or TRBD2 (5 bases each). The sample was PBMCs, taken before TCRalphabeta/CD19-depleted stem cell transplant. CDR3 nucleotides: TGTGCCAGCAGTTTTGCTAGCAGGGTTTACAATGAGCAGTTCTTC. Protein sequence: CASSFASRVYNEQFF.